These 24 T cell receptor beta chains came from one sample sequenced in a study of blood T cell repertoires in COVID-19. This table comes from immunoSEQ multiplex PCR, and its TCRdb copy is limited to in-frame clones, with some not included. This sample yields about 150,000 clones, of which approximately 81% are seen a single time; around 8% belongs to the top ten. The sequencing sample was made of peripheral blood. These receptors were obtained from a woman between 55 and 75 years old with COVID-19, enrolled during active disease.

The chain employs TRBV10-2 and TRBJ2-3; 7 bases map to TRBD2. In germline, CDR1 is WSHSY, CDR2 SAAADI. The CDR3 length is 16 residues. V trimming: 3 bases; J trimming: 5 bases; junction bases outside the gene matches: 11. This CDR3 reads CASSDPGGPRGDTQYF. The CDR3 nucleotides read TGCGCCAGCAGTGACCCGGGGGGACCTCGAGGAGATACGCAGTATTTT.

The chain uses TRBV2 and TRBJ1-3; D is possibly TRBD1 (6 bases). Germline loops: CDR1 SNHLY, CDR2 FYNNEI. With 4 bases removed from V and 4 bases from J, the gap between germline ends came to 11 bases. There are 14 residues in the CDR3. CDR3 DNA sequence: TGTGCCAGCAGTGCAGGGGAAACGGGAAACACCATATATTTT. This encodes CASSAGETGNTIYF.

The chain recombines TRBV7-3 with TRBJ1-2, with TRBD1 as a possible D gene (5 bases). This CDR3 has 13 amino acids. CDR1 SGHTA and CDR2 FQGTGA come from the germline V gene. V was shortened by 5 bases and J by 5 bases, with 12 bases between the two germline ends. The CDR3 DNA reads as TGTGCCAGCAGCCCTGACAGAGAATATGGCTACACCTTC. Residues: CASSPDREYGYTF. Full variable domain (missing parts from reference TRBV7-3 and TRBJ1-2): GAGVSQTPSNKVTEKGKYVELRCDPISGHTALYWYRQSLGQGPEFLIYFQGTGAADDSGLPNDRFFAVRPEGSVSTLKIQRTERGDSAVYLCASSPDREYGYTFGSGTRLTVV.

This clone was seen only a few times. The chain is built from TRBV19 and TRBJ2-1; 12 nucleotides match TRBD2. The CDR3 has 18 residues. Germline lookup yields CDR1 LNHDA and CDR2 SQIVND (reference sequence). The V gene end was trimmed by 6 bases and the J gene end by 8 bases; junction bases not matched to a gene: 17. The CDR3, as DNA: TGTGCCAGTAGCGTGAGACTAGCGGGAGCGGGGGCCAGGGATGAGCAGTTCTTC. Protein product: CASSVRLAGAGARDEQFF. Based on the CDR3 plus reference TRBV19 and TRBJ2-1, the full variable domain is DGGITQSPKYLFRKEGQNVTLSCEQNLNHDAMYWYRQDPGQGLRLIYYSQIVNDFQKGDIAEGYSVSREKKESFPLTVTSAQKNPTAFYLCASSVRLAGAGARDEQFFGPGTRLTVL.

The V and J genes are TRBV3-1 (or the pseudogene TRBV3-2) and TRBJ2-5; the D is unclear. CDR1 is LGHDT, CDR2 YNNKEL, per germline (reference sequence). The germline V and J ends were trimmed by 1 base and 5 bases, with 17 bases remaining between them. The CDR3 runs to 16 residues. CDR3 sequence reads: CASSQGVVDTSETQYF. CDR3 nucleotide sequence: TGTGCCAGCAGCCAAGGAGTGGTTGACACATCGGAGACCCAGTACTTC.

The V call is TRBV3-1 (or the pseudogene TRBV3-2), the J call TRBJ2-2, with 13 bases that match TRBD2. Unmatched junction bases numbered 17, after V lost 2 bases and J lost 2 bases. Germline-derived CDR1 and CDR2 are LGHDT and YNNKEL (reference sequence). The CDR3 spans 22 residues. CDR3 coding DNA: TGTGCCAGCAGCCAAATTGGGCTCTATGGACTAGCGGGAGTGCATAACACCGGGGAGCTGTTTTTT. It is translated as CASSQIGLYGLAGVHNTGELFF.

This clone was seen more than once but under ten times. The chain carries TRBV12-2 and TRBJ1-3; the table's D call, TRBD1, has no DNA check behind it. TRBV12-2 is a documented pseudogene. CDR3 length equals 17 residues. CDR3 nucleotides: TGTGCAAGTCGTACGCACCTGGACAGCAGCTCTGGAAACACCATATATTTT. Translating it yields CASRTHLDSSSGNTIYF.

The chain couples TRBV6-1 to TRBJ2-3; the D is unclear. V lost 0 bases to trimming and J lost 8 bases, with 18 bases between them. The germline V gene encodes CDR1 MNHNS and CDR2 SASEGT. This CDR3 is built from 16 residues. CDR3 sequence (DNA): TGTGCCAGCAGTGAAGCAGCAACTTCCTACCCAATTACGCAGTATTTT. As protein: CASSEAATSYPITQYF.

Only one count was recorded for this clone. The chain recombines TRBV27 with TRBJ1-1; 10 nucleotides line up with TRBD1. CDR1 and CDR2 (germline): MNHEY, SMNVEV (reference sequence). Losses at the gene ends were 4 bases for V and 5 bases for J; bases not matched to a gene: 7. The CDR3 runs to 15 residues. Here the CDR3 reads CASSYGQGVGTEAFF. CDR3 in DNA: TGTGCCAGCAGTTACGGACAGGGGGTTGGGACTGAAGCTTTCTTT.

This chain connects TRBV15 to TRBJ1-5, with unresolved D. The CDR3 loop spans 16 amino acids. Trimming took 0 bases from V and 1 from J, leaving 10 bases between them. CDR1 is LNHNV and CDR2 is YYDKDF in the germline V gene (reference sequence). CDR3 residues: CATSRDLGGSNQPQHF. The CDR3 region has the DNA TGTGCCACCAGCAGAGATTTAGGAGGGAGCAATCAGCCCCAGCATTTT.

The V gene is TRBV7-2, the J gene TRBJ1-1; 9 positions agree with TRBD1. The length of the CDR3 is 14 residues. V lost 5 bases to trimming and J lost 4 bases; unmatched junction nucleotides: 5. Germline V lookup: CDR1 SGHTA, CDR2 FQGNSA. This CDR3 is CASSPQGAGTEAFF. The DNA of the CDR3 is TGTGCCAGCAGCCCACAGGGGGCCGGCACTGAAGCTTTCTTT. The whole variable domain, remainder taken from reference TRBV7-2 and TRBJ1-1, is GAGVSQSPSNKVTEKGKDVELRCDPISGHTALYWYRQSLGQGLEFLIYFQGNSAPDKSGLPSDRFSAERTGGSVSTLTIQRTQQEDSAVYLCASSPQGAGTEAFFGQGTRLTVV.

In nucleotides, the CDR3 is TGCGCCAGCAGCACCATAGCGGGAGTGACAGATACGCAGTATTTT. It yields the protein CASSTIAGVTDTQYF. The gene calls are TRBV5-1 and TRBJ2-3, with 9 bases matching TRBD2. CDR1 SGHRS and CDR2 YFSETQ come from the germline V gene. J gave up 3 bases and V 4 bases, and 6 bases lay outside the gene matches. CDR3 length: 15 amino acids.

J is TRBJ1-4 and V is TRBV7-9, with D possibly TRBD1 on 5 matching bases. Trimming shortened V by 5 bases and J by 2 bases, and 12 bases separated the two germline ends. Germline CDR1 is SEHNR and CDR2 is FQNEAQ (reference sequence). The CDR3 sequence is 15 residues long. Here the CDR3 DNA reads TGTGCCAGCAGCCCGAGATACAGGACTAATGAAAAACTGTTTTTT. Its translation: CASSPRYRTNEKLFF.

CDR3 nucleotides: TGTGCCAGCATGCGGACTAGAGCAGATACGCAGTATTTT. Protein: CASMRTRADTQYF. The chain recombines TRBV6-5 with TRBJ2-3; TRBD2 matches at 7 bases. Germline assignment: CDR1 MNHEY and CDR2 SVGAGI. The CDR3 contains 13 residues. V dropped 7 bases and J dropped 4; count of bases not matched to a gene: 5.

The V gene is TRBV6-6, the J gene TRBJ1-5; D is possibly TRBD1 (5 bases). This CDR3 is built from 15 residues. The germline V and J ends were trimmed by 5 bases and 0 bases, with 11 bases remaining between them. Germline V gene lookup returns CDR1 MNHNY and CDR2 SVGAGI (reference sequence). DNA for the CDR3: TGTGCCAGCAGTCAGACAGTCATTAGCAATCAGCCCCAGCATTTT. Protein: CASSQTVISNQPQHF.

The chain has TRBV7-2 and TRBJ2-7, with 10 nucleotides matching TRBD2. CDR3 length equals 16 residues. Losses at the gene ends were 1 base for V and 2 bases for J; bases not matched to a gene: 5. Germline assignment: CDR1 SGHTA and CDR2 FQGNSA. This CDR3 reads CASSLERAGGPYEQYF. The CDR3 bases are TGTGCCAGCAGCTTAGAAAGAGCGGGAGGGCCCTACGAGCAGTACTTC.

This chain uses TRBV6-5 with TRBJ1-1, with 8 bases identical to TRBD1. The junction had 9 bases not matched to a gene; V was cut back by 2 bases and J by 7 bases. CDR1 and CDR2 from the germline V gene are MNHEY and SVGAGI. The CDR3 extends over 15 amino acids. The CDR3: CASSYNQGAVNEAFF. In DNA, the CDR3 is TGTGCCAGCAGTTACAATCAGGGGGCGGTAAATGAAGCTTTCTTT.

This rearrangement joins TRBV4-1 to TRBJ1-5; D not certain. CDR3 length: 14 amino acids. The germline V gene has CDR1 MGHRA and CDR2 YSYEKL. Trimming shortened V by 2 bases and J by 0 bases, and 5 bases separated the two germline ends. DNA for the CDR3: TGCGCCAGCAGCCAACTTCTTAGCAATCAGCCCCAGCATTTT. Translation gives CASSQLLSNQPQHF.

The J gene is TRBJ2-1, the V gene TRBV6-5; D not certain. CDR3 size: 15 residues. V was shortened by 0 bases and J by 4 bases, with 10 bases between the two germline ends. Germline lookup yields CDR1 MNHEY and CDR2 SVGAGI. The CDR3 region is CASSYSRGFYNEQFF. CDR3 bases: TGTGCCAGCAGTTACTCGAGAGGTTTTTACAATGAGCAGTTCTTC.

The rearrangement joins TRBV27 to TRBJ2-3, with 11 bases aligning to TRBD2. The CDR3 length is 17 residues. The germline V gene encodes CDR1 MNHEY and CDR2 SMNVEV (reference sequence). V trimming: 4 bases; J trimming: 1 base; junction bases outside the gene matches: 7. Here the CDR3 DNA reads TGTGCCAGCAGTTCAAGTAGCGGGGGGGCGGGCACAGATACGCAGTATTTT. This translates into CASSSSSGGAGTDTQYF.

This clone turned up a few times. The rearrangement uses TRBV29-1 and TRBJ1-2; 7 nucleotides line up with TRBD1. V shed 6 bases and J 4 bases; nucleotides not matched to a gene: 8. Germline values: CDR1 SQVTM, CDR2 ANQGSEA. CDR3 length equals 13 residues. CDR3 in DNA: TGCAGCGTGGGGACAGCGAACAGCTATGGCTACACCTTC. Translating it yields CSVGTANSYGYTF. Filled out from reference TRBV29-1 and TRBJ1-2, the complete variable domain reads SAVISQKPSRDICQRGTSLTIQCQVDSQVTMMFWYRQQPGQSLTLIATANQGSEATYESGFVIDKFPISRPNLTFSTLTVSNMSPEDSSIYLCSVGTANSYGYTFGSGTRLTVV.

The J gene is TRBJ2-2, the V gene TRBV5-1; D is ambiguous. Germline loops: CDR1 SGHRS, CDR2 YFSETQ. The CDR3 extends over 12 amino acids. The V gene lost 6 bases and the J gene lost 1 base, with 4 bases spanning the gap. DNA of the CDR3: TGCGCCAGCACCGGGAACACCGGGGAGCTGTTTTTT. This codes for CASTGNTGELFF.

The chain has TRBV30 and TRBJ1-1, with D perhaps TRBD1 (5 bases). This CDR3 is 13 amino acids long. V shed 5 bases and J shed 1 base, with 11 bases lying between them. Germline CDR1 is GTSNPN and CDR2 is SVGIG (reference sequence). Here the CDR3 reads CAWEQVPNTEAFF. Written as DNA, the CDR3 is TGTGCCTGGGAACAGGTACCGAACACTGAAGCTTTCTTT.

The CDR3 protein is CASSPTKGVLGYTF. The CDR3 DNA reads as TGTGCCAGCTCACCCACCAAGGGGGTACTTGGCTACACCTTC. The chain uses TRBV18 and TRBJ1-2; a possible D gene is TRBD1 (6 bases). V lost 3 bases and J 7 bases, leaving 15 bases between the germline ends. Per the germline V gene, CDR1 is KGHSH and CDR2 is LQKENI. The CDR3 is 14 amino acids.